The 6 T cell receptor beta chains in this list originate from one sample, sequenced in a study of T cells after yellow fever vaccination. MiXCR, run by TCRdb on the 5' RACE reads, gives a single entry per CDR3 protein. The data hold 120,000 or so distinct CDR3 sequences, with approximately 9% observed a single time. The sequenced sample was CD8+ T cells sorted from PBMCs, obtained on the day of the yellow fever booster vaccination. The receptor source for this set is a man aged 18 to 35 who received the YFV17D yellow fever vaccine.

In this sample, this clonotype turned up a few times. The chain combines TRBV7-2 with TRBJ2-7, with 7 nucleotides matching TRBD2. CDR3 length equals 16 residues. Germline CDR1 is SGHTA and CDR2 is FQGNSA. Trimming removed 0 bases from V and 1 base from J; junction bases left unmatched: 6. CDR3: CASSLASGPESYEQYV. CDR3 coding DNA: TGTGCCAGCAGCTTAGCTAGCGGGCCAGAATCCTACGAGCAGTACGTC.

This clonotype was found a few times. The chain carries TRBV4-1 and TRBJ1-1; 8 bases match TRBD1. Losses at the gene ends were 5 bases for V and 5 bases for J; bases not matched to a gene: 16. From germline, CDR1 is MGHRA and CDR2 YSYEKL. The CDR3 length is 17 residues. The CDR3 loop reads CASSAVATGDLRTEAFF. The CDR3, as DNA: TGCGCCAGCAGCGCGGTAGCGACAGGGGATTTGAGGACTGAAGCTTTCTTT.

This clonotype appeared a few times. V usage is TRBV7-9 and J usage is TRBJ1-4; D remains unclear. Trimming stripped 8 bases from V and 1 base from J, with 5 bases between. The length of the CDR3 is 12 residues. The germline V gene has CDR1 SEHNR and CDR2 FQNEAQ (reference sequence). CDR3 sequence reads: CASQETNEKLFF. The CDR3 DNA reads TGTGCCAGCCAGGAAACTAATGAAAAACTGTTTTTT.

The chain carries TRBV27 and TRBJ2-7; weak D call: TRBD1 (6 bases). The CDR3 length is 17 residues. Trimming shortened V by 4 bases and J by 0 bases, and 19 bases separated the two germline ends. CDR1 and CDR2 (germline): MNHEY, SMNVEV (reference sequence). CDR3 DNA: TGTGCCAGCAGTTCCAACGTCCCGGGACACTTCTCCTACGAGCAGTACGTC. The encoded protein is CASSSNVPGHFSYEQYV.

Only a few counts were recorded for this clonotype. V and J are TRBV20-1 and TRBJ2-3, with TRBD2 identical over 7 bases. There are 15 residues in the CDR3. The junction had 14 bases not matched to a gene; V was cut back by 5 bases and J by 6 bases. Germline V gives CDR1 DFQATT, CDR2 SNEGSKA (reference sequence). The CDR3 DNA follows: TGCAGTGCTCCCCGGGGCGCGGGGGATGTTGATACGCAGTATTTT. This encodes CSAPRGAGDVDTQYF.

There are many counts of this clonotype. The chain recombines TRBV7-2 with TRBJ1-5, with a weak D call TRBD1 (5 bases). V was clipped by 3 bases and J by 7 bases, with 16 bases between them. Germline V gives CDR1 SGHTA, CDR2 FQGNSA. The CDR3 contains 15 residues. The CDR3 protein is CASSFGTDAGQPQHF. The CDR3 bases are TGTGCCAGCAGCTTTGGGACCGACGCGGGACAGCCCCAGCATTTT.